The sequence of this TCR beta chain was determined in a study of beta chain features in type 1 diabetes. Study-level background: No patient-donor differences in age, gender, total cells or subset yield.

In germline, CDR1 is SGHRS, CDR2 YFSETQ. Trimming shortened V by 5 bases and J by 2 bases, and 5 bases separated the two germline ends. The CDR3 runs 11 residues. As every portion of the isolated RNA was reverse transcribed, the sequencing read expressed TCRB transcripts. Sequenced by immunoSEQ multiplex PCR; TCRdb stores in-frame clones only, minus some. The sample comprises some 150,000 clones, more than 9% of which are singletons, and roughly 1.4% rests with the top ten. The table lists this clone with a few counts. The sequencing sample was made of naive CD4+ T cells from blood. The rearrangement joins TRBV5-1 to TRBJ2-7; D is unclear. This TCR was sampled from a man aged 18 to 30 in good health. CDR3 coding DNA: TGCGCCAGCAGAAACACCTACGAGCAGTACTTC. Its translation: CASRNTYEQYF.